Below are 29 T cell receptor beta chains sequenced from a single sample in a study of blood T cell repertoires in COVID-19. Only in-frame clones appear in the TCRdb table, and some are missing; sequencing was by immunoSEQ multiplex PCR. This sample has about 50,000 clones, with roughly 83% found just once. The sequencing input was peripheral blood. The receptors shown here come from a man between 65 and 85 years old with active COVID-19.

The CDR3 DNA follows: TGTGCCAGCAGCTGGGGAGGGCCGAATGAGCAGTTCTTC. Amino acid sequence: CASSWGGPNEQFF. This sequence joins TRBV7-9 and TRBJ2-1, with 7 bases aligning to TRBD2. The junction had 4 bases not matched to a gene; V was cut back by 4 bases and J by 7 bases. The germline V gene has CDR1 SEHNR and CDR2 FQNEAQ (reference sequence). There are 13 residues in the CDR3.

V gene TRBV6-5 combines with J gene TRBJ1-1; D is unresolved. Germline values: CDR1 MNHEY, CDR2 SVGAGI. Trimming removed 6 bases from V and 8 bases from J, with 10 bases in between. The CDR3 runs 11 residues. CDR3 coding DNA: TGTGCCAGCAGCGGCTCCGGGGAAGCTTTCTTT. As protein: CASSGSGEAFF.

The CDR3 here is CASSEASGMATDTQYF. In nucleotides, the CDR3 is TGTGCCAGCAGTGAAGCCAGCGGGATGGCCACAGATACGCAGTATTTT. This chain joins TRBV2 and TRBJ2-3; 7 bases fit TRBD2. This CDR3 has 16 residues. The junction had 5 bases not matched to a gene; V was cut back by 0 bases and J by 2 bases. From germline, CDR1 is SNHLY and CDR2 FYNNEI.

The chain uses TRBV10-3 and TRBJ2-1; D perhaps matches TRBD2 (5 bases). V gave up 0 bases and J gave up 6 bases, with 12 bases separating them. The CDR3 sequence is 15 residues long. Germline-derived CDR1 and CDR2 are ENHRY and SYGVKD. CDR3 bases: TGTGCCATCAGTGAGTCAGGGTTCGGGGTCAATGAGCAGTTCTTC. Translation: CAISESGFGVNEQFF.

The V and J genes are TRBV7-8 and TRBJ1-5; TRBD1 might be the D (5 bases). This CDR3 is 15 amino acids long. Trimming cost V 2 bases and J 6 bases, with 14 bases left between them. Germline V lookup: CDR1 SGHVS, CDR2 FQNEAQ. CDR3 sequence reads: CASSLTRGRGQPQHF. CDR3 bases: TGTGCCAGCAGCTTAACGCGGGGGAGAGGTCAGCCCCAGCATTTT.

The gene calls are TRBV7-9 and TRBJ2-1, with D uncertain. The V gene's germline CDR1 is SEHNR and CDR2 FQNEAQ (reference sequence). CDR3 length equals 17 residues. Trimming cost V 4 bases and J 0 bases, with 16 bases left between them. The CDR3 coding sequence is TGTGCCAGCAGCTCCAACCTTGTGGCCAGCTCCTACAATGAGCAGTTCTTC. Translated: CASSSNLVASSYNEQFF.

The rearrangement links TRBV6-6 to TRBJ2-6, with D possibly TRBD2 on 6 matching bases. From germline, CDR1 is MNHNY and CDR2 SVGAGI (reference sequence). V lost 5 bases, J lost 2 bases, and 10 bases lay in between. This CDR3 has 15 amino acids. CDR3 in amino acids: CASSGDFTGANVLTF. In DNA, the CDR3 is TGTGCCAGCAGTGGGGACTTTACTGGGGCCAACGTCCTGACTTTC.

The rearrangement links TRBV18 to TRBJ1-5, with D perhaps TRBD1 (6 bases). The V gene lost 4 bases and the J gene lost 7 bases, with 14 bases spanning the gap. The CDR3 is 14 amino acids. Germline CDR1 is KGHSH and CDR2 is LQKENI. CDR3 sequence: CASSLTGTGQPQHF. CDR3 DNA: TGTGCCAGCTCACTTACAGGGACGGGGCAGCCCCAGCATTTT. Together with reference TRBV18 and TRBJ1-5, the CDR3 gives the full variable domain: NAGVMQNPRHLVRRRGQEARLRCSPMKGHSHVYWYRQLPEEGLKFMVYLQKENIIDESGMPKERFSAEFPKEGPSILRIQQVVRGDSAAYFCASSLTGTGQPQHFGDGTRLSIL.

The V gene is TRBV5-4, the J gene TRBJ2-1; 10 bases match TRBD1. J was trimmed by 6 bases and V by 1 base; bases with no gene match: 4. The CDR3 sequence is 15 residues long. In germline, CDR1 is SGHNT, CDR2 YYREEE (reference sequence). This CDR3 is CASSLRQGARNEQFF. The CDR3 coding sequence is TGTGCCAGCAGCTTGCGACAGGGGGCGCGCAATGAGCAGTTCTTC.

The chain uses TRBV3-1 (or the pseudogene TRBV3-2) and TRBJ1-3; no clear D. Germline V lookup: CDR1 LGHDT, CDR2 YNNKEL (reference sequence). This CDR3 has 15 amino acids. The V and J ends lost 4 bases and 2 bases respectively, with 12 bases between them. The CDR3 DNA follows: TGTGCCAGCAGCCTCCGGGGTAAGACTGGAAACACCATATATTTT. It specifies CASSLRGKTGNTIYF.

This clone was seen only once. DNA for the CDR3: TGTGCCAGCAGCCGGGACAGGGGACCTGGAAACACCATATATTTT. Translated, it gives CASSRDRGPGNTIYF. This chain joins TRBV7-3 and TRBJ1-3, with 10 bases identical to TRBD1. CDR3 size: 15 residues. CDR1 SGHTA and CDR2 FQGTGA come from the germline V gene. V trimming: 5 bases; J trimming: 2 bases; junction bases outside the gene matches: 3. Filled out from reference TRBV7-3 and TRBJ1-3, the complete variable domain reads GAGVSQTPSNKVTEKGKYVELRCDPISGHTALYWYRQSLGQGPEFLIYFQGTGAADDSGLPNDRFFAVRPEGSVSTLKIQRTERGDSAVYLCASSRDRGPGNTIYFGEGSWLTVV.

CDR3 sequence reads: CASSRLGGRVSYNEQFF. In nucleotides, the CDR3 is TGTGCCAGTAGTAGATTGGGCGGGAGGGTCTCCTACAATGAGCAGTTCTTC. This chain joins TRBV19 and TRBJ2-1; 9 nucleotides line up with TRBD2. The CDR3 consists of 17 residues. The trim removed 4 bases at V and 0 bases at J, leaving 7 bases unmatched. From germline, CDR1 is LNHDA and CDR2 SQIVND (reference sequence). The full variable domain, its missing parts supplied by reference TRBV19 and TRBJ2-1, is DGGITQSPKYLFRKEGQNVTLSCEQNLNHDAMYWYRQDPGQGLRLIYYSQIVNDFQKGDIAEGYSVSREKKESFPLTVTSAQKNPTAFYLCASSRLGGRVSYNEQFFGPGTRLTVL.

This clone was recorded a few times. The gene calls are TRBV28 and TRBJ1-2; D ambiguous. This CDR3 region has 12 residues. V lost 5 bases and J lost 8, with 12 bases in between. Germline values: CDR1 MDHEN, CDR2 SYDVKM. The CDR3 nucleotides read TGTGCCAGCAGTGAGGCTCAAAGAGGCTACACCTTC. It is translated as CASSEAQRGYTF.

This clone was counted a single time. The chain is built from TRBV9 and TRBJ2-3; a weak D match, TRBD1 (5 bases). V lost 4 bases and J 6 bases, leaving 15 bases between the germline ends. This CDR3 spans 14 amino acids. Germline V gene sequence: CDR1 SGDLS, CDR2 YYNGEE. CDR3 protein: CASSLGLTSDTQYF. In DNA, the CDR3 is TGTGCCAGCAGCCTGGGGCTGACGTCGGATACGCAGTATTTT.

The V gene is TRBV5-1, the J gene TRBJ2-1; weak D call: TRBD1 (5 bases). There are 13 residues in the CDR3. Trimming left V 1 base short and J 8 bases short, with 10 bases between. CDR1 and CDR2 from the germline V gene are SGHRS and YFSETQ. The CDR3 bases are TGCGCCAGCAGCTTGTCCAGGGCGGATGAGCAGTTCTTC. This sequence encodes CASSLSRADEQFF.

The rearrangement links TRBV30 to TRBJ2-7; 8 bases agree with TRBD1. Germline V gene sequence: CDR1 GTSNPN, CDR2 SVGIG (reference sequence). V trimming: 2 bases; J trimming: 3 bases; junction bases outside the gene matches: 6. This CDR3 is 14 amino acids long. The CDR3 sequence: CAWSLGTGGYEQYF. DNA of the CDR3: TGTGCCTGGAGTTTGGGGACAGGCGGCTACGAGCAGTACTTC.

The gene calls are TRBV10-3 and TRBJ2-7; D is perhaps TRBD1 (6 bases). Germline V CDR1 and CDR2: ENHRY, SYGVKD. The CDR3 contains 14 residues. The V gene lost 5 bases and the J gene lost 2 bases, with 13 bases spanning the gap. CDR3 protein: CAISPRDNPYEQYF. The CDR3, as DNA: TGTGCCATCAGTCCCCGGGACAATCCCTACGAGCAGTACTTC.

The V gene is TRBV7-3, the J gene TRBJ2-5; maybe TRBD2 (6 bases). The germline V gene has CDR1 SGHTA and CDR2 FQGTGA. V lost 2 bases to trimming and J lost 5 bases, with 15 bases between them. CDR3 length equals 15 residues. The CDR3, as DNA: TGTGCCAGCAGCTTAGGGAGGCCGGGTTTGGAGACCCAGTACTTC. This gives the protein CASSLGRPGLETQYF. Based on the CDR3 plus reference TRBV7-3 and TRBJ2-5, the full variable domain is GAGVSQTPSNKVTEKGKYVELRCDPISGHTALYWYRQSLGQGPEFLIYFQGTGAADDSGLPNDRFFAVRPEGSVSTLKIQRTERGDSAVYLCASSLGRPGLETQYFGPGTRLLVL.

CDR3 amino acids: CASSPGPETQYF. The DNA of the CDR3 is TGTGCCAGCTCACCAGGGCCAGAGACCCAGTACTTC. V and J are TRBV18 and TRBJ2-5, with D unclear. Trimming removed 2 bases from V and 4 bases from J, with 5 bases in between. The CDR3 is 12 amino acids. Germline CDR1 KGHSH, CDR2 LQKENI.

This CDR3 reads CASSPNPNTGELFF. The CDR3 DNA is TGTGCCAGCAGCCCTAATCCGAACACCGGGGAGCTGTTTTTT. The gene calls are TRBV7-2 and TRBJ2-2, with unresolved D. Per the germline V gene, CDR1 is SGHTA and CDR2 is FQGNSA. Trimming took off 5 bases at V and 0 bases at J, with 7 bases between the two ends. This CDR3 spans 14 amino acids.

V usage is TRBV7-2 and J usage is TRBJ2-7; maybe TRBD2 (6 bases). The CDR3 is 16 residues long. V was trimmed by 2 bases and J by 3 bases, leaving 17 bases between them. CDR1 SGHTA and CDR2 FQGNSA come from the germline V gene. CDR3 DNA: TGTGCCAGCAGCTTACGGGCGGGGACCTACCTCTACGAGCAGTACTTC. Encoded protein: CASSLRAGTYLYEQYF.

The chain uses TRBV5-1 and TRBJ2-5; 13 positions match TRBD2. The CDR3 totals 15 residues. Trimming at V came to 4 bases and at J to 5 bases, leaving 5 bases not matched to a gene. CDR1 SGHRS and CDR2 YFSETQ come from the germline V gene. This CDR3 is CASSGEGLAGETQYF. CDR3 DNA: TGCGCCAGCAGCGGTGAGGGACTAGCGGGGGAGACCCAGTACTTC.

This clone showed up just a few times. The chain employs TRBV27 and TRBJ2-3; D perhaps matches TRBD2 (5 bases). Germline V lookup: CDR1 MNHEY, CDR2 SMNVEV (reference sequence). V gave up 5 bases and J gave up 8 bases, with 11 bases separating them. The CDR3 length is 12 residues. CDR3 region: CASSRAGGTQYF. In DNA, the CDR3 is TGTGCCAGCAGTCGGGCCGGAGGTACGCAGTATTTT.

V gene TRBV11-2 combines with J gene TRBJ2-5; 9 bases align to TRBD2. V lost 5 bases to trimming and J lost 1 base; unmatched junction nucleotides: 5. CDR3 length: 15 residues. Looked up from germline, CDR1 is SGHAT and CDR2 is FQNNGV. The CDR3 spells CASSGQTSGQETQYF. The DNA for the CDR3 is TGTGCCAGCAGCGGCCAGACTAGCGGCCAAGAGACCCAGTACTTC.

The V gene is TRBV4-2, the J gene TRBJ1-3; 8 positions agree with TRBD1. Trimming cost V 4 bases and J 2 bases; bases outside gene matches: 4. CDR3 length: 15 residues. CDR1 is LGHNA and CDR2 is YNFKEQ in the germline V gene. CDR3 nucleotides: TGTGCCAGCAGCCCTCAACAGGGGGCTGGAAACACCATATATTTT. Translating gives CASSPQQGAGNTIYF.

This chain joins TRBV7-8 and TRBJ2-3, with 9 bases fitting TRBD2. Germline assignment: CDR1 SGHVS and CDR2 FQNEAQ. This CDR3 has 15 residues. V trimming: 7 bases; J trimming: 6 bases; junction bases outside the gene matches: 11. CDR3 protein: CASTDSGGPGDTQYF. CDR3 in DNA: TGTGCCAGCACCGATAGCGGGGGTCCTGGCGATACGCAGTATTTT.

V usage is TRBV3-1 (or the pseudogene TRBV3-2) and J usage is TRBJ2-2; a weak D match, TRBD2 (6 bases). This CDR3 has 16 residues. The V gene lost 4 bases and the J gene lost 1 base, with 13 bases spanning the gap. Per germline, CDR1 LGHDT and CDR2 YNNKEL (reference sequence). CDR3: CASSLKGGKNTGELFF. The CDR3 DNA follows: TGTGCCAGCAGCCTTAAAGGAGGGAAGAACACCGGGGAGCTGTTTTTT.

This chain links TRBV7-9 with TRBJ1-1; perhaps TRBD1 as D (5 bases). Germline V gives CDR1 SEHNR, CDR2 FQNEAQ (reference sequence). Trimming stripped 4 bases from V and 3 bases from J, with 15 bases between. This CDR3 is built from 15 residues. Written as DNA, the CDR3 is TGTGCCAGCAGCTCCCCCGCAGGGCAGGACACTGAAGCTTTCTTT. Translation gives CASSSPAGQDTEAFF.

The CDR3 here is CASSPDRNTGELFF. CDR3 sequence (DNA): TGTGCCAGCAGCCCGGACAGGAACACCGGGGAGCTGTTTTTT. The rearrangement links TRBV7-2 to TRBJ2-2, with D tentatively TRBD1 (6 bases). Germline V gene sequence: CDR1 SGHTA, CDR2 FQGNSA. V lost 5 bases, J lost 1 base, and 8 bases lay in between. The CDR3 sequence is 14 residues long.